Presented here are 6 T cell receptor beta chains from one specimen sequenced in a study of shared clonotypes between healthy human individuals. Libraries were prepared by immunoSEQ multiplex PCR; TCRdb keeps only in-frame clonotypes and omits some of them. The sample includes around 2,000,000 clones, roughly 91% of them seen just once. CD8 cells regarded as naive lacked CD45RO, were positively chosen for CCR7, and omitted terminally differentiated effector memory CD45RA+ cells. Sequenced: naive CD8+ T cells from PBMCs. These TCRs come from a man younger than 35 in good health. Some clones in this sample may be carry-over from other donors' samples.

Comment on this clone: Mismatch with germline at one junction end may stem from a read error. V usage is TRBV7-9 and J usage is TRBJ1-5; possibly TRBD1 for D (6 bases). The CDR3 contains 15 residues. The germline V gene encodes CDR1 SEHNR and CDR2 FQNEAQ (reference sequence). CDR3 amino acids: CAGSPEGGLVEPQHF. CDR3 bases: TGTGCCGGCAGCCCTGAGGGGGGCCTGGTGGAGCCCCAGCATTTT.

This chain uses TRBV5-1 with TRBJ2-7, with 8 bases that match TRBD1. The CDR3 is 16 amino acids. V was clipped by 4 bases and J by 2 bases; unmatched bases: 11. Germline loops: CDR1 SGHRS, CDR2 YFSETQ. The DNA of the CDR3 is TGCGCCAGCAGCGGAACAACGGACAGGGTGGCCTACGAGCAGTACTTC. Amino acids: CASSGTTDRVAYEQYF.

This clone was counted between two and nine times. The CDR3 sequence is CASSQDAGGSNQPQHF. Here the CDR3 DNA reads TGCGCCAGCAGCCAAGATGCAGGGGGTAGCAATCAGCCCCAGCATTTT. The chain employs TRBV4-1 and TRBJ1-5; TRBD1 matches at 7 bases. V dropped 0 bases and J dropped 0; count of bases not matched to a gene: 2. CDR1 and CDR2 (germline): MGHRA, YSYEKL. The CDR3 runs to 16 residues.

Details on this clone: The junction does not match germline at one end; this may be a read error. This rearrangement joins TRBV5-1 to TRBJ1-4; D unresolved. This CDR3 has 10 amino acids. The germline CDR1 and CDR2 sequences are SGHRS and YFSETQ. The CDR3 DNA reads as TGCGCCAGCAGCCCGGTAAACGTCGGTTTT. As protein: CASSPVNVGF. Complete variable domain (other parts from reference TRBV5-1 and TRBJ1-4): KAGVTQTPRYLIKTRGQQVTLSCSPISGHRSVSWYQQTPGQGLQFLFEYFSETQRNKGNFPGRFSGRQFSNSRSEMNVSTLELGDSALYLCASSPVNVGFGSGTQLSVL.

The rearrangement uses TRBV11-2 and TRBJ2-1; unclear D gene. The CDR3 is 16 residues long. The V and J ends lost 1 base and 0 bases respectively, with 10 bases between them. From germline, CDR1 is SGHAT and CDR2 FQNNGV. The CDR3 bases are TGTGCCAGCAGCTTAGTACGGAGTAGCTCCTACAATGAGCAGTTCTTC. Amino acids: CASSLVRSSSYNEQFF.

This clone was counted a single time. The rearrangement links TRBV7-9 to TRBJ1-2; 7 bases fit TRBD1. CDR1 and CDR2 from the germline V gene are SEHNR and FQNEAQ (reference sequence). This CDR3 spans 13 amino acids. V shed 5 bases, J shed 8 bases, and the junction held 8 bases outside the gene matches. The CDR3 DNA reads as TGTGCCAGCAGCGTTGACAGGGCTCAGGGCTACACCTTC. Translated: CASSVDRAQGYTF.